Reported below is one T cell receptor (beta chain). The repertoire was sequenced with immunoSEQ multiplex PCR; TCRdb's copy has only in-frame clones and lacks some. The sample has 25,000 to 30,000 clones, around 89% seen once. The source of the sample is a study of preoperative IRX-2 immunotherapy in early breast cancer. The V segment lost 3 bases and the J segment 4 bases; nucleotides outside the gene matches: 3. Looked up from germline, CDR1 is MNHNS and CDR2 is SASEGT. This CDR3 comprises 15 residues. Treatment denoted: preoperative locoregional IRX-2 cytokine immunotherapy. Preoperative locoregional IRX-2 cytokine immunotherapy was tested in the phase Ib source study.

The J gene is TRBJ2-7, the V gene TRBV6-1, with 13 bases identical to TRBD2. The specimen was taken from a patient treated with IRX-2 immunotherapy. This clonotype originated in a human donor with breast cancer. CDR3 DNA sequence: TGTGCCAGCAGTGACCGGACTAGCGGGAGTTACGAGCAGTACTTC. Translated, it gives CASSDRTSGSYEQYF.